This T cell receptor beta chain was documented in a study of early stage breast cancer tumors. From germline, CDR1 is SGHAT and CDR2 FQNNGV. Deletions cut 3 bases from V and 7 bases from J, with 8 bases between. There are 12 residues in the CDR3. Measured with immunoSEQ multiplex PCR; TCRdb has only the in-frame clones, and not every one. The sample shows over 7,500 clones, 64% of them seen only once. The source is a person aged 55 to 75 with breast cancer. The chain has TRBV11-2 and TRBJ2-3, with D hard to call. Sequenced sample: breast tumor tissue. The CDR3 nucleotides are TGTGCCAGCAGCTTCGCTACCAATACGCAGTATTTT. It translates to CASSFATNTQYF.